This T cell receptor beta chain derives from a study of blood T cells in healthy people across ages. Study-wide context: The template switching approach captured approximately one barcoded beta molecule for every two T cells. Overall study results and limits: Age brought a roughly linear fall in TCR beta diversity measured per million T cells.

Through a sample-barcoded 5' primer and a J-beta primer mix, a second PCR was run for roughly 6 to 11 cycles. A single record per CDR3 protein comes from TCRdb applying MiXCR to the 5' RACE reads. Of 1.5 million to 2 million distinct CDR3 sequences listed, over 25% were seen once; the top ten hold over 7%. Each donor had about 9.6 milliliters of peripheral blood drawn. At least 6 micrograms of total RNA were extracted per sample. CDR3 size: 14 residues. V gave up 0 bases and J gave up 3 bases, with 7 bases separating them. CDR1 and CDR2 from the germline V gene are SGDLS and YYNGEE. This clonotype was counted at least ten times. Its antigen is unidentified.

The receptor's source is a woman aged 25 to 39 in good health. The sample was blood. The chain carries TRBV9 and TRBJ1-5; D not resolved. The DNA for the CDR3 is TGTGCCAGCAGCGTAGGCCAGAACAATCAGCCCCAGCATTTT. This sequence encodes CASSVGQNNQPQHF.